This TCR beta chain derives from a study of blood T cell repertoires in COVID-19 (dated by TCRdb to about 2020). Regarding the research as a whole: Samples from collaborators originated in the United States, Italy and Spain and spanned both the acute and convalescent phases of COVID-19. The dataset comprised deeply sampled blood TCRbeta repertoires from subjects exposed to, actively infected with, or recovered from COVID-19. Samples came from the ongoing ImmuneRACE study (first 160 participants) plus 1,254 subjects from 6 global collaborators. The repertoires were released in a freely available public database meant as a resource for research on the immune response to SARS-CoV-2. Where HLA class I and class II types were available, the types were taken from metadata supplied by the sample provider, not from assay-based typing. The material from the prospective study consisted of cDNA or gDNA derived from T cells, B-cell-depleted T cells, or PBMCs. The sample metadata nearly always contained a de-identified subject ID, COVID-19 status, age in years and sex. Results the study describes overall, beyond this receptor: The amount of clinical and demographic metadata varied by source and participant and was provided uncurated.

V lost 6 bases and J lost 5 bases, and the count of bases not matched to a germline gene is 3. From its cysteine to its phenylalanine, the CDR3 spans 13 amino acids. Of all the DNA, just the CDR3 is kept, 39 bases in frame from base 1. Reading the germline V gene gives CDR1 KGHDR and CDR2 SFDVKD. The collaborating institutions used their own protocols to collect whole blood in K2EDTA tubes. For TCRbeta analysis, collaborators shipped samples as frozen whole blood, isolated PBMCs, or DNA extracted from either of those sample types. On this clone itself: This clone's antigen is unknown. No base quality values were provided; no much bigger clone lies one nucleotide off.

The immunoSEQ Assay, a bias-controlled multiplex PCR, was used to amplify TCRbeta CDR3 regions from genomic DNA. Per the original workflow: The number of nucleated cells in each sample was estimated from the amplification of reference gene primers within the assay. To quantify the absolute abundance of each unique TCRbeta CDR3 rearrangement, sequence reads were collapsed and filtered. Productive Simpson clonality was computed per sample as the square root of Simpson's diversity index over productive rearrangements. As stored in TCRdb, this immuneACCESS dataset retains in-frame rearrangements with V and J assigned. A fraction of the clones does not appear; measured against another copy, unresolved V genes explain less than half of the discrepancy, and the remainder lacks a known reason. V, J and clone size are taken as reported in that table, and D and trimming were inferred from the DNA itself. This sample holds 300,000 or so clones; 86% were observed only once. The top ten clones comprise about 1.7% of the sample.

Sample: peripheral blood. The chain joins TRBV24-1 to TRBJ2-5; 9 of the junction bases match TRBD2. The clonotype comes from a woman between 50 and 59 years old with acute or convalescent COVID-19. The CDR3 protein is CATSRAGGETQYF. DNA sequence: TGTGCCACCAGTAGGGCGGGAGGGGAGACCCAGTACTTC.